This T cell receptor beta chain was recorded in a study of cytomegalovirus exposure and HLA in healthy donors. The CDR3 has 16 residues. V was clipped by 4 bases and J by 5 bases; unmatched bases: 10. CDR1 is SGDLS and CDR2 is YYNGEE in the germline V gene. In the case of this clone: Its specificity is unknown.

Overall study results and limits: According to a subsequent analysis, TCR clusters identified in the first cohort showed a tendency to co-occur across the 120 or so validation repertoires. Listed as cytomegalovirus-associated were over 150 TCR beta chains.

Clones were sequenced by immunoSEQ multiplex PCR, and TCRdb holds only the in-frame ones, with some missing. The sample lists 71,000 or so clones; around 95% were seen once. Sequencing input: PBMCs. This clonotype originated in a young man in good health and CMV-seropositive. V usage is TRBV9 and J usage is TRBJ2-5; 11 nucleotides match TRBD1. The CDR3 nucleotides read TGTGCCAGCAGCATCAGCCGGACAGGGGGCAAGGAGACCCAGTACTTC. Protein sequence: CASSISRTGGKETQYF.